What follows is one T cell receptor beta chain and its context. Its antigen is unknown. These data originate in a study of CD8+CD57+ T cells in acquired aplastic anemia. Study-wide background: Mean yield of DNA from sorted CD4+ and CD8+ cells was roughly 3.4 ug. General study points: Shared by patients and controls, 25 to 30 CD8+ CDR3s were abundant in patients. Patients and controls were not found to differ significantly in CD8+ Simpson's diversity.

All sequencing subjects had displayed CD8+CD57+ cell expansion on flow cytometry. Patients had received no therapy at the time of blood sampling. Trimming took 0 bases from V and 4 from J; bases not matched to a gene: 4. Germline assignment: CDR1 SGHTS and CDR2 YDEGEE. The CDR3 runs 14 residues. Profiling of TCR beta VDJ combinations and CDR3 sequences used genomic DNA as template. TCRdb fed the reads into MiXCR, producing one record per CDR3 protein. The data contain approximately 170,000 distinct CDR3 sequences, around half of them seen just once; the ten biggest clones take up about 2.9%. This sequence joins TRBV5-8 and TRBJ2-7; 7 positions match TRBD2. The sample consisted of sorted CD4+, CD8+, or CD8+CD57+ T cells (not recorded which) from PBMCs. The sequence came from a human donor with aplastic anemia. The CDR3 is CASSLDGGRYEQYV. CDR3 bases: TGTGCCAGCAGCTTGGACGGGGGGAGATACGAGCAGTACGTC.